The clone carrying this T cell receptor (beta chain) was counted at least ten times. Its antigen remains unknown. Amplification by 5'RACE using constant-segment primers produced TCR alpha and TCR beta cDNA libraries that carried sample barcodes and UMIs. TCRdb independently ran MiXCR on the 5' RACE reads; one entry per CDR3 protein. The sample gives about 500,000 distinct CDR3 sequences, 20% of which show up once; about an eighth is in the top ten. This sample is drawn from a study of T-cell memory formation after mild COVID-19. Looking at the study overall: TCR clusters were mostly confined to one donor each.

CDR1 is SGHTA and CDR2 is FQGTGA in the germline V gene. V dropped 9 bases and J dropped 3 bases, with 22 bases sitting between them. This CDR3 comprises 16 residues. Study results and limitations: Day 15 to 85 contracting clones showed balanced CD4/CD8; day 15 to 37 expanders favored CD4+.

This chain links TRBV7-3 with TRBJ2-3; D tentatively fits TRBD1 or TRBD2 (6 bases each). The sequenced material came from PBMCs or a T cell subset sorted from them (not recorded which). The source is an adult woman who had mild COVID-19 (a few samples of this study predate the infection). Cell type and time point are not known. The CDR3 protein is CASSDNLGGGTDTQYF. The CDR3, as DNA: TGTGCCAGTAGCGACAATCTAGGGGGAGGAACAGATACGCAGTATTTT.